This T cell receptor beta chain was sequenced during a study of cytomegalovirus exposure and HLA in healthy donors (dated 2017 in TCRdb). Study-wide context: According to an earlier analysis of 550 to 700 of the donors, about 170 million T cells yielded over 90 million unique TCR beta sequences and 276 Gb of sequence data. Among the approximately 420 genotyped donors, under 90% belonged to the genetic ancestry cluster associated with self-reported Caucasian donors. Among 300 to 450 genotyped donors of the cohort, an average of about 240,000 unique TCR beta nucleotide sequences were sequenced per donor, approximately 20% of them non-productive. Donor age, sex, ethnicity and CMV serostatus were compiled alongside the repertoire data. High-throughput TCR immunosequencing, statistical association of individual TCRs with disease status, and machine learning were combined to predict cytomegalovirus infection status. In a later genetic analysis, genome-wide SNP genotypes for about 65% of the 666 donors were used, and that subset was treated as a discovery cohort. Both class I and class II loci were covered by HLA typing, at four-digit resolution. In a later analysis, previously published TCR beta repertoires from 500 to 750 donors were re-analyzed and high-resolution HLA genotyping was added so that TCR occurrence patterns could be studied. Besides the first cohort of roughly 700 subjects, a separate validation cohort made up of 120 or so different subjects was used. Approximately 300 gigabases of sequencing data and around 80 million unique TCR sequences made up an early release that covered approximately 700 HLA-typed donors. Rather than drawing on any new phenotypic data, the later analysis identified candidate immune exposures from TCR beta sequences and the way those sequences occurred across donors. The study aimed to test whether signatures of past pathogen exposure could be identified by cataloging public T cell receptors. Every repertoire in the discovery cohort had been generated on one and the same sequencing platform. In an earlier analysis of roughly 600 of the donors, high-throughput TCR beta sequencing was used to judge whether each TCR beta V gene segment behaved as functional or pseudogenic. The T cell repertoires of under 700 subjects were profiled by immunosequencing and related to cytomegalovirus serostatus. Typing coverage differed by locus: A, B, C, DRB1 and DQB1 were typed in about 620-630 donors, DQA1 in 500 to 550, DPA1 in some 610, and DPB1 in around 490. Several DR-DQ haplotypes were treated as single units for association and clustering because of strong linkage in the cohort.

With regard to this clone: It has no known antigen specificity. Likely a read error: the CDR3 ends without its conserved phenylalanine or tryptophan.

Results the study describes overall, beyond this receptor: The cohort was sequenced for TCR beta chains only, and without alpha or paired-chain data the features that could be detected were limited. V-gene and J-gene trimming of TCR beta chains was associated with a missense DCLRE1C variant in a later genetic analysis, and the association was replicated in an independent cohort. Specific HLA alleles were associated with some 15,000 TCR beta sequences at a false discovery rate of 0.05 in a later analysis. When HLA alleles, especially DR and DQ, strongly co-occurred, attributing TCR associations to individual alleles was difficult. In a later analysis, most CMV-associated TCR beta chains were found to appear HLA-restricted, with HLA associations seemingly driven largely by CMV exposure. According to the authors, the approach could potentially be generalized to other disease states and immunological phenotypes. Because some donors lacked HLA typing at each locus, the association tests relied only on the typed subset. Because counts were too low, around 18 rarely observed V segments, including chromosome 9 orphons, were left out of the earlier analysis of roughly 600 of the donors. According to a later analysis, TCR association rates differed among HLA loci, with DRB1 alleles showing the most associated TCRs and HLA-C alleles showing the fewest. In a later analysis, HLA-associated TCR beta chains showed more clonal expansion and lower generation probabilities than non-associated chains that were equally common. A cluster of highly shared sequence variants was judged likely to be a technical artifact of the sequencing pipeline. According to a later genetic analysis, donors in an Asian-associated ancestry cluster had fewer N-insertions in productive TCRs than the approximately 700-donor mean. Linkage disequilibrium might explain the correlated functional status among segregating V segments, but an unknown experimental factor could not be excluded. Most TCR sequences were seen in very few donors, while some public TCRs were found in many individuals. A further reported finding was that TCR beta sequences accurately predicted the HLA-A and HLA-B alleles for most subjects in the first cohort. Immune exposure information for the cohort was limited to CMV serostatus. A total of 164 TCR beta chains were listed by the study as associated with cytomegalovirus. A few of the identified cytomegalovirus-associated TCR beta chains were confirmed in vitro to be specific for cytomegalovirus antigens. Presence/absence analyses assumed roughly uniform sequencing depth across donors, an assumption that may not hold. In a later analysis, several top co-occurrence clusters were reported to appear linked to parvovirus B19, influenza, CMV and Epstein-Barr virus. Because the 87-base-pair reads could not distinguish some IMGT-functional V segments, including TRBV6-2 and TRBV6-3, those segments were excluded. Cytomegalovirus status was reported to be diagnosed by the classifier with high specificity and sensitivity in both the original and validation cohorts. Broadly in line with IMGT annotations, most TCR beta V segments showed up in productive rearrangements about 87% or about 30% of the time in an earlier analysis of approximately 600 of the donors.

The CDR1 and CDR2 encoded by the germline V gene (reference sequence) are GTSNPN and SVGIG. V is reduced by 5 bases and J by 7 bases, leaving a spacing of 14 bases between them. Both ends counted, the CDR3 spans 12 residues. Of the read, only the CDR3 DNA is kept; its 36 bases are in frame from base 1. Library method: the immunoSEQ multiplex PCR assay. The multiplex PCR relied on a mix of 60 forward primers for TCR Vbeta segments and 13 reverse primers for TCR Jbeta segments. The CDR3 region of rearranged TCR beta genes was amplified from genomic DNA with a multiplex PCR assay. The Illumina HiSeq System was used to sequence the amplified TCR beta libraries as 87-base-pair reads. The published analysis was carried out like this. A later analysis counted some 74 million unique TCR beta chains across the 600 to 850 repertoires, and some 12 million of these chains were shared by at least two donors. Raw reads were error-corrected and collapsed into unique sequences with a nearest-neighbor algorithm that merged closely related sequences to remove PCR and sequencing errors. Alignment of CDR3 sequences to IMGT reference sequences was used to assign V, D and J gene segments. For a sequence to be retained, a match of at least six nucleotides was required to both a V gene segment and a J gene segment. A rearrangement counted as productive if the CDR3 had no stop codons and remained in frame with V and J, and every other rearrangement counted as non-productive. CDR3 was defined according to IMGT convention as the region running from the second conserved V-encoded cysteine to the conserved J-encoded phenylalanine. In an earlier analysis of roughly 580 of the donors, sequences lacking an unambiguous match to a single V gene segment were excluded. An earlier analysis of about 600 of the donors called V segments functional above 56.7% productive rearrangements and segregating when the between-donor standard deviation exceeded 5%. A statistical classification framework was built for diagnosing cytomegalovirus status from the catalog of TCR beta chain sequences. A later analysis assigned V and J genes by comparing TCR nucleotide sequences with IMGT/GENE-DB human TR gene sequences. In a later analysis, CDR3 sequences and most-parsimonious VDJ recombination scenarios were assigned using the TCRdist pipeline. In a later analysis, each TCR beta chain was defined by its CDR3 amino acid sequence together with its V-gene family, and reads lacking a unique V-gene family were excluded. As a way to deal with suspected cross-contamination and a sequencing artifact, a later analysis dropped 500 to 700 nucleotide sequences that were highly shared and had low generation probability. In a later analysis, a clonal expansion index was calculated for each public chain from normalized within-repertoire ranks of inferred template counts. Generation probabilities in a later analysis came from a VDJ recombination model fitted to out-of-frame rearrangements, and those results were checked against IGoR. A later analysis scored TCR-TCR, TCR-HLA and TCR-CMV co-occurrence with hypergeometric tests, applying a repertoire-size bias correction to TCR pairs. A later analysis estimated false discovery rates by permuting HLA or CMV assignments 20 times. In a later analysis, co-occurring TCRs were grouped with DBSCAN, and TCRdist sequence similarity was added when clustering was performed within HLA-allele-positive subsets. Repertoires with fewer than 30,000 or more than 120,000 public chains, plus five repertoires with anomalous nucleotide sharing, were excluded from co-occurrence clustering. Imported from immuneACCESS, the table was reduced by TCRdb to in-frame sequences with V and J called. These copies leave out some clones; in studies compared against another copy, an unresolved V gene accounts for under half, and the cause of the remainder is not known. From that table come the V and J calls and clone size; the DNA was used to work out D and trimming. This sample's listing comprises tens of thousands of clones. Roughly an eighth of the sample is held by the ten biggest clonotypes.

The cohort was made up of about 610 healthy bone marrow donors. All cohort members were sampled while nominally healthy, although unrecorded immune exposures were likely present. The donor tested CMV seropositive and was one of the 289 seropositive cohort members. A peripheral blood sample was provided by each donor, and peripheral blood mononuclear cells were used for TCR beta sequencing. The Qiagen DNeasy Blood Extraction Kit was used to extract genomic DNA from the blood cell samples. The sequence came from a woman between 25 and 40 years old in good health and CMV-seropositive. This sequence uses TRBV30 and TRBJ1-1; the D gene is perhaps TRBD1, from 5 matching bases. What was sequenced was PBMCs. This receptor carries the CDR3 CAWERSRVEAFL. The bases read TGTGCCTGGGAGCGTTCCAGGGTTGAAGCTTTCCTT.